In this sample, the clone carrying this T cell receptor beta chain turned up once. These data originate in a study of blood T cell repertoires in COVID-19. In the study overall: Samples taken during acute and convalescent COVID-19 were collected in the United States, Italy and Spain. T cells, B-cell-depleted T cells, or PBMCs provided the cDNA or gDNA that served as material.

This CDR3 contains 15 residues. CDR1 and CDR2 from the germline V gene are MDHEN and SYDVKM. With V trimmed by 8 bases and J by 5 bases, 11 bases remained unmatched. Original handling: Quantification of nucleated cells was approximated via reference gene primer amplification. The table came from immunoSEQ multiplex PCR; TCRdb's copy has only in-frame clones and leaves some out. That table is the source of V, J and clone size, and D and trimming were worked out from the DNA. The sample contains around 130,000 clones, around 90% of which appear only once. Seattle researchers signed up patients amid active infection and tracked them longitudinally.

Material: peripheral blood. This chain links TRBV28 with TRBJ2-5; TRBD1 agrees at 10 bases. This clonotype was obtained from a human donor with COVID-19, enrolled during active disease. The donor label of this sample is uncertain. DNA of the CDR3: TGTGCCAGCGGTGGGGAGACAGGGGGCGAGGAGACCCAGTACTTC. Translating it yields CASGGETGGEETQYF.